This TCR beta chain originates from a study of blood T cell repertoires in COVID-19 (dated by TCRdb to about 2020). About the study as a whole: Samples from collaborators originated in the United States, Italy and Spain and spanned both the acute and convalescent phases of COVID-19. The prospective study material was composed of cDNA or gDNA derived from T cells, B-cell-depleted T cells, or PBMCs. Subjects who had been exposed to COVID-19, were actively infected with it, or had recovered from it provided the deeply sampled blood TCRbeta repertoires that made up the dataset. The repertoires were made available in a free public database intended to serve as a resource for research on the immune response to SARS-CoV-2. The samples were drawn from two sources: the first 160 participants of the ongoing ImmuneRACE study, and over 950 subjects contributed by 6 global collaborators. A de-identified subject ID, COVID-19 status, age in years and sex were almost always included in the sample metadata. Where available, HLA class I and class II types were obtained from metadata supplied by the sample provider rather than from assay-based typing.

Here is what the overall study found, with its caveats: Clinical and demographic metadata were provided uncurated, with the amount varying by source and participant.

Enrolling through a virtual design, the prospective study's participants ranged in age from roughly 18 to 95 years and lived across roughly 23 United States geographic areas. Cohort assignment in the prospective study relied on participant-reported clinical history from a screening survey and a study questionnaire. Recovered participants in ImmuneRACE Cohort 3 were defined as having two consecutive negative NP/OP PCR tests, clearance from a healthcare professional, or resolution of symptoms. Mobile phlebotomists in the prospective study collected whole blood, serum and a nasopharyngeal or oropharyngeal swab from every participant. Over a roughly 2-month period, participants in the prospective study had the option of providing additional blood draws and questionnaires. Blood samples from the prospective study were shipped frozen or at room temperature prior to DNA extraction. Regarding this clone: Its target antigen remains unknown. Qualities for individual bases were not recorded, and no much larger clone is one base off.

TCRbeta CDR3 regions were amplified from genomic DNA using the immunoSEQ Assay, a bias-controlled multiplex PCR. On the study's bioinformatics: The number of nucleated cells in each sample was estimated from the amplification of reference gene primers within the assay. To quantify the absolute abundance of each unique TCRbeta CDR3 rearrangement, sequence reads were collapsed and filtered. For each sample, productive Simpson clonality was calculated as the square root of Simpson's diversity index across productive rearrangements. TCRdb holds this immuneACCESS table with in-frame rearrangements only. Some clones are missing; in checked studies, unresolved V genes explain under half, and the rest has no known cause. D and trimming come from the DNA, and the V and J calls and clone size come from that table. Recorded for this sample are some 400,000 clones; 75% to 90% of them occurred a single time. Together, the top ten hold approximately 1.2% of the sample.

Material: PBMCs or T cells enriched from blood (not recorded which). The origin of this receptor is a man aged 25-40 years who had recovered from COVID-19.

The DNA sequence follows: TGCGCCAGCAGCTTGGACAGGAACAATTACGAGCAGTACTTC. This is translated as CASSLDRNNYEQYF. The sequence links TRBV5-1 to TRBJ2-7; the best D guess is TRBD1, with 5 bases matching. The germline V gene sets CDR1 to SGHRS and CDR2 to YFSETQ. Spanning cysteine to phenylalanine, the CDR3 consists of 14 amino acids. The only DNA kept is the CDR3, 42 bases in frame from the first base. Trimming removed 0 bases from V and 4 bases from J, leaving 11 bases between the germline ends.